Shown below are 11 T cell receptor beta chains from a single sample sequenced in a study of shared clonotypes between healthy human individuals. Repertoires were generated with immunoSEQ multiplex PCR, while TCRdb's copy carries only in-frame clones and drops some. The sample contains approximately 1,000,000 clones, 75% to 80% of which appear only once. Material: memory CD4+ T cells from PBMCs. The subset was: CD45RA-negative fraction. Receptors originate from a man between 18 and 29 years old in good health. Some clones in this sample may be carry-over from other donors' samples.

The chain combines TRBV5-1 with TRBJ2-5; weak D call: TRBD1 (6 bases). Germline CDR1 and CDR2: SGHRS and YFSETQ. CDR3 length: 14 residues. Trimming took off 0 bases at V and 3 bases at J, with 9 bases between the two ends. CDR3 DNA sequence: TGCGCCAGCAGCTTGGGGCCAGGGGAAGAGACCCAGTACTTC. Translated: CASSLGPGEETQYF.

In DNA, the CDR3 is TGTGCCAGCAGCCCCCGGGCCGGGGAGCTGTTTTTT. Encoded protein: CASSPRAGELFF. This rearrangement joins TRBV13 to TRBJ2-2; unclear D gene. The CDR3 runs to 12 residues. Germline assignment: CDR1 PRHDT and CDR2 FYEKMQ (reference sequence). V lost 5 bases and J lost 6, with 7 bases in between.

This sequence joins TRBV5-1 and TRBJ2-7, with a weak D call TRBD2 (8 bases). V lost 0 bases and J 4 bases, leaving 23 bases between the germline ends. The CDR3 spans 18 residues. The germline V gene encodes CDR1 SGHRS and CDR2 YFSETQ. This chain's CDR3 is CASSLDRGAAGAWYEQYF. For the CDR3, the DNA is TGCGCCAGCAGCTTGGACAGGGGTGCAGCGGGAGCATGGTACGAGCAGTACTTC.

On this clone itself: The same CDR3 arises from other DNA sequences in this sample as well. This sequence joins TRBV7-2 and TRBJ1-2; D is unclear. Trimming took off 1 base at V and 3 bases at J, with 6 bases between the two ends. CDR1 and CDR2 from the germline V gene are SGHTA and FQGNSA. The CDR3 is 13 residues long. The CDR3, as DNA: TGTGCCAGCAGCTTAGACAGCTACTATGGCTACACCTTC. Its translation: CASSLDSYYGYTF.

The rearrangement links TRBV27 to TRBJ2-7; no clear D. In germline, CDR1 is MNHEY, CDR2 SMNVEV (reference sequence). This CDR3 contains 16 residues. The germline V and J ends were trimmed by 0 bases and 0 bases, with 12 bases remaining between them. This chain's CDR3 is CASSLSGLTYSYEQYF. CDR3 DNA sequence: TGTGCCAGCAGTTTATCCGGGCTTACTTACTCCTACGAGCAGTACTTC.

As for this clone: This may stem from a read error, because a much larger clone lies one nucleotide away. In nucleotides, the CDR3 is TGTGCCTGGAGTCGGGTAGGGTCGTACGGGGAGCTGTTTTTT. Its protein is CAWSRVGSYGELFF. The rearrangement joins TRBV30 to TRBJ2-2; D not resolved. Trimming took off 2 bases at V and 7 bases at J, with 14 bases between the two ends. Germline assignment: CDR1 GTSNPN and CDR2 SVGIG (reference sequence). The CDR3 sequence is 14 residues long.

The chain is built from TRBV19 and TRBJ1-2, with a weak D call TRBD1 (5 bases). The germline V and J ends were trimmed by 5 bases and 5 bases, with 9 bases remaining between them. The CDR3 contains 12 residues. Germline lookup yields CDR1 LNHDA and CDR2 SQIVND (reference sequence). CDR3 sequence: CASSGDFYGYTF. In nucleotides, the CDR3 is TGTGCCAGTAGTGGGGACTTTTATGGCTACACCTTC.

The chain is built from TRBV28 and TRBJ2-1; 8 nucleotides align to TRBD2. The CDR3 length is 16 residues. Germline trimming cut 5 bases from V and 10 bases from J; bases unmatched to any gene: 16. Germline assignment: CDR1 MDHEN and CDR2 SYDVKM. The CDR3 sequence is CASSPRGTRLRREQFF. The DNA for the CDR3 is TGTGCCAGCAGTCCAAGGGGGACTAGGCTTCGGCGCGAGCAGTTCTTC.

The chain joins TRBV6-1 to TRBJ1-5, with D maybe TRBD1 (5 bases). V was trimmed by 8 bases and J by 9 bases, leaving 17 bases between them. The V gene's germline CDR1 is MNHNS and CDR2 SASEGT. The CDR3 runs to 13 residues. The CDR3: CASGGGESRPQHF. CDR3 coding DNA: TGTGCCAGCGGGGGTGGGGAAAGTCGGCCCCAGCATTTT.

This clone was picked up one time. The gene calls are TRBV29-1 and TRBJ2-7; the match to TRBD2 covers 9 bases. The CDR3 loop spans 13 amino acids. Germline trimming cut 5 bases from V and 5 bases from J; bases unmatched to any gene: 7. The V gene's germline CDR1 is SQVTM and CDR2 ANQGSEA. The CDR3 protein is CSVRAGGPNEQYF. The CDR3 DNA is TGCAGCGTTCGGGCGGGAGGGCCGAACGAGCAGTACTTC.

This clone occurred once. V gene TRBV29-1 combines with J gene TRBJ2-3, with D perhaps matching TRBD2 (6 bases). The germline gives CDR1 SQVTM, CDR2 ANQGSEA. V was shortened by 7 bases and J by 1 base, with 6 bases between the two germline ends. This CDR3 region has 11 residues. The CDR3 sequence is CSGGGTDTQYF. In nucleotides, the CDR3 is TGCAGCGGGGGGGGCACAGATACGCAGTATTTT.